These 15 T cell receptor beta chains share one sample of origin, sequenced in a study of T cells in Graves' hyperthyroidism and ophthalmopathy. The CDR3 regions of TCR beta were amplified from RNA transcripts. First-round RT-PCR of the TCR CDR3 relied on the HTBI primer set. TCRdb independently ran MiXCR on the multiplex PCR reads; one entry per CDR3 protein. The sample contains about 420,000 distinct CDR3 sequences, roughly an eighth of which appear only once. Input material: blood. The receptors here all came from a woman aged 18-29 years with Graves' hyperthyroidism.

This clonotype appeared many times. V is TRBV3-1 and J is TRBJ2-7; 13 positions agree with TRBD2. Trimming took 4 bases from V and 2 from J; bases not matched to a gene: 2. The CDR3 covers 15 residues. CDR1 and CDR2 (germline): LGHDT, YNNKEL (reference sequence). The CDR3 coding sequence is TGTGCCAGCAGCCCCGGACTAGCGGGAGCCTACGAGCAGTACTTC. Translation: CASSPGLAGAYEQYF.

V and J are TRBV28 and TRBJ1-5; TRBD1 agrees at 7 bases. This CDR3 contains 15 residues. CDR1 is MDHEN, CDR2 SYDVKM, per germline. Losses at the gene ends were 7 bases for V and 1 base for J; bases not matched to a gene: 7. CDR3 residues: CASNGGGKSNQPQHF. In DNA, the CDR3 is TGTGCCAGCAATGGAGGGGGCAAGAGCAATCAGCCCCAGCATTTT.

The V gene is TRBV30, the J gene TRBJ1-1; D not certain. The CDR3 is 13 amino acids. The germline CDR1 and CDR2 sequences are GTSNPN and SVGIG (reference sequence). Trimming left V 1 base short and J 1 base short, with 7 bases between. CDR3 sequence (DNA): TGTGCCTGGAGTGGCCAATGGAACACTGAAGCTTTCTTT. Translating gives CAWSGQWNTEAFF.

This clonotype has a count of ten or more. The V and J genes are TRBV27 and TRBJ1-2; D is uncertain. V was shortened by 1 base and J by 7 bases, with 10 bases between the two germline ends. This CDR3 has 13 amino acids. Germline V gives CDR1 MNHEY, CDR2 SMNVEV (reference sequence). Here the CDR3 reads CASSLYLDLGYTF. For the CDR3, the DNA is TGTGCCAGCAGTTTATACTTAGATCTTGGCTACACCTTC.

This clonotype was counted at least ten times. J is TRBJ1-2 and V is TRBV24-1, with TRBD1 identical over 7 bases. This CDR3 comprises 14 residues. Germline CDR1 KGHDR, CDR2 SFDVKD. V gave up 7 bases and J gave up 2 bases; unmatched junction bases: 6. CDR3 sequence reads: CATSPPGQNYGYTF. The CDR3 coding sequence is TGTGCCACCAGCCCACCGGGACAGAACTATGGCTACACCTTC.

This clonotype came up many times. The chain recombines TRBV5-1 with TRBJ2-3; TRBD2 matches at 9 bases. V shed 0 bases and J 0 bases; nucleotides not matched to a gene: 8. The CDR3 spans 18 residues. The germline CDR1 and CDR2 sequences are SGHRS and YFSETQ. This chain's CDR3 is CASSLVVAGASSTDTQYF. For the CDR3, the DNA is TGCGCCAGCAGCTTGGTGGTAGCGGGAGCCTCTAGCACAGATACGCAGTATTTT. The full variable domain, its missing parts supplied by reference TRBV5-1 and TRBJ2-3, is KAGVTQTPRYLIKTRGQQVTLSCSPISGHRSVSWYQQTPGQGLQFLFEYFSETQRNKGNFPGRFSGRQFSNSRSEMNVSTLELGDSALYLCASSLVVAGASSTDTQYFGPGTRLTVL.

This clonotype was picked up many times. The chain employs TRBV20-1 and TRBJ1-4, with a weak D call TRBD1 (6 bases). CDR3 length: 12 amino acids. Germline V lookup: CDR1 DFQATT, CDR2 SNEGSKA (reference sequence). DNA for the CDR3: TGCAATGCACAGGGCGTCAATGAAAAACTGTTTTTT. Translation gives CNAQGVNEKLFF.

This clonotype has a handful of counts. At one boundary the junction diverges from the germline segment, which might be a read error. The CDR3 sequence: CASSRRGSDRGQETQCF. CDR3 sequence (DNA): TGTGCCAGCAGCCGACGTGGATCCGACAGGGGACAAGAGACCCAGTGCTTC. The chain recombines TRBV3-1 with TRBJ2-5, with TRBD1 identical over 8 bases. The CDR3 contains 17 residues. Germline V gene data show CDR1 as LGHDT and CDR2 as YNNKEL (reference sequence).

In this sample, this clonotype turned up a few times. The chain uses TRBV19 and TRBJ1-1; the D is unclear. V was clipped by 7 bases and J by 6 bases, with 12 bases between them. This CDR3 spans 12 amino acids. Germline CDR1 is LNHDA and CDR2 is SQIVND (reference sequence). The CDR3 DNA reads as TGTGCCAGTACCCTAAACGGGGCTGAAGCTTTCTTT. This translates into CASTLNGAEAFF.

The chain recombines TRBV6-1 with TRBJ1-1; D remains ambiguous. V dropped 2 bases and J dropped 0 bases, with 7 bases sitting between them. The CDR3 is 14 residues long. CDR1 is MNHNS and CDR2 is SASEGT in the germline V gene. Written as DNA, the CDR3 is TGTGCCAGCAGTGAACGGGTTATGAACACTGAAGCTTTCTTT. Translating gives CASSERVMNTEAFF.

This chain uses TRBV7-2 with TRBJ1-2; tentatively, D is TRBD1 (6 bases). Per germline, CDR1 SGHTA and CDR2 FQGNSA. V was cut by 7 bases and J by 4 bases, with 16 bases left in between. There are 14 residues in the CDR3. CDR3 DNA: TGTGCCAGCACCCCTCGGGAAGGGGGCTATGGCTACACCTTC. It yields the protein CASTPREGGYGYTF. Full variable domain (outside the CDR3, taken from reference TRBV7-2 and TRBJ1-2): GAGVSQSPSNKVTEKGKDVELRCDPISGHTALYWYRQSLGQGLEFLIYFQGNSAPDKSGLPSDRFSAERTGGSVSTLTIQRTQQEDSAVYLCASTPREGGYGYTFGSGTRLTVV.

On this clonotype: Being one base from a much bigger clone, this may be a read error. The chain uses TRBV28 and TRBJ2-3; 11 bases match TRBD1. CDR3 length: 14 amino acids. The germline CDR1 and CDR2 sequences are MDHEN and SYDVKM. Trimming at V came to 4 bases and at J to 7 bases, leaving 4 bases not matched to a gene. The chain's CDR3 is CASSYGQGANTQYF. In DNA form, the CDR3 reads TGTGCCAGCAGTTACGGACAGGGGGCGAATACGCAGTATTTT.

This clonotype was detected a few times. The CDR3 nucleotides are TGCGCCAGCAGCCAACCACTATCCACACCGGGGTGGCTGTTTTTT. Amino acid sequence: CASSQPLSTPGWLFF. The chain carries TRBV4-1 and TRBJ2-2; tentatively, D is TRBD2 (5 bases). This CDR3 comprises 15 residues. The germline CDR1 and CDR2 sequences are MGHRA and YSYEKL. Trimming shortened V by 2 bases and J by 13 bases, and 20 bases separated the two germline ends.

This clonotype was counted at least ten times. The V and J genes are TRBV3-1 and TRBJ2-1; D tentatively fits TRBD1 or TRBD2 (5 bases each). Germline V gives CDR1 LGHDT, CDR2 YNNKEL (reference sequence). This CDR3 is built from 14 residues. The germline V and J ends were trimmed by 0 bases and 7 bases, with 10 bases remaining between them. As DNA, the CDR3 is TGTGCCAGCAGCCAAGATCCAGGGACGAATGAGCAGTTCTTC. Translation: CASSQDPGTNEQFF.

This clonotype was counted many times. The J gene is TRBJ2-2, the V gene TRBV6-5, with 10 bases fitting TRBD2. The CDR3 contains 19 residues. CDR1 and CDR2 (germline): MNHEY, SVGAGI. V lost 0 bases and J lost 0; bases outside the gene matches: 7. The CDR3, as DNA: TGTGCCAGCAGTTACTCGGGGCTAGCGGGAGATACGAACACCGGGGAGCTGTTTTTT. Protein: CASSYSGLAGDTNTGELFF.